The 26 T cell receptor beta chains given below trace back to one sample, sequenced in a study of T cell responses to AZD1222 COVID-19 vaccine. Using immunoSEQ multiplex PCR, the repertoire was profiled, and TCRdb retains in-frame clones only, with some absent. The repertoire consists of 160,000 or so clones, with 70% to 90% occurring once and the leading ten covering 1.5% to 2%. This specimen was peripheral blood, taken on day 0 of AZD1222 vaccination. The source of these receptors is an adult in good health.

CDR3 coding DNA: TGTGCCAGCAGACCCGGGGCTAGCGGCACAGATACGCAGTATTTT. Its translation is CASRPGASGTDTQYF. The rearrangement links TRBV6-5 to TRBJ2-3; perhaps TRBD2 as D (6 bases). V was shortened by 6 bases and J by 1 base, with 14 bases between the two germline ends. There are 15 residues in the CDR3. Per germline, CDR1 MNHEY and CDR2 SVGAGI.

This rearrangement joins TRBV11-2 to TRBJ2-5; D is unresolved. V dropped 1 base and J dropped 5 bases, with 5 bases sitting between them. The CDR3 loop spans 12 amino acids. Germline loops: CDR1 SGHAT, CDR2 FQNNGV. CDR3 region: CASSLAHETQYF. The DNA of the CDR3 is TGTGCCAGCAGCTTAGCCCATGAGACCCAGTACTTC.

The V call is TRBV28, the J call TRBJ1-2, with D hard to call. The V gene lost 7 bases and the J gene lost 5 bases, with 11 bases spanning the gap. The germline V gene has CDR1 MDHEN and CDR2 SYDVKM. The CDR3 consists of 12 residues. Here the CDR3 DNA reads TGTGCCAGCAAAAGTGGGCGTTATGGCTACACCTTC. Translating gives CASKSGRYGYTF.

The chain couples TRBV28 to TRBJ1-6; 8 bases fit TRBD1. Trimming cost V 11 bases and J 2 bases; bases outside gene matches: 8. Germline V gene data show CDR1 as MDHEN and CDR2 as SYDVKM. This CDR3 has 15 amino acids. The CDR3 spells CAGRQGIAYNSPLHF. The CDR3 DNA reads as TGTGCCGGAAGACAGGGGATCGCCTATAATTCACCCCTCCACTTT.

Notes on this clone: The junction departs from the called germline gene at one end, perhaps through a read error. The chain joins TRBV28 to TRBJ2-1; no definite D call. The CDR3 runs 11 residues. Germline V gives CDR1 MDHEN, CDR2 SYDVKM. The CDR3 coding sequence is TGTGCCAGCAATTTACCGAATGAGCAGTTCTTC. This translates into CASNLPNEQFF. Combining the CDR3 with reference TRBV28 and TRBJ2-1 gives the whole variable domain DVKVTQSSRYLVKRTGEKVFLECVQDMDHENMFWYRQDPGLGLRLIYFSYDVKMKEKGDIPEGYSVSREKKERFSLILESASTNQTSMYLCASNLPNEQFFGPGTRLTVL.

The chain carries TRBV4-3 and TRBJ2-3; tentative D call: TRBD2 (5 bases). V was trimmed by 5 bases and J by 5 bases, leaving 11 bases between them. The CDR3 sequence is 13 residues long. The germline CDR1 and CDR2 sequences are LGHNA and YSLEER. CDR3 amino acids: CASSISERDTQYF. The CDR3, as DNA: TGCGCCAGCAGCATTAGCGAGAGAGATACGCAGTATTTT.

The gene calls are TRBV13 and TRBJ1-4; D is uncertain. From germline, CDR1 is PRHDT and CDR2 FYEKMQ (reference sequence). The V end was cut by 6 bases, the J end by 8 bases, with 19 bases between. The CDR3 totals 15 residues. This CDR3 is CASSSSGRPWEKLFF. DNA of the CDR3: TGTGCCAGCAGTTCATCGGGGAGGCCTTGGGAAAAACTGTTTTTT. Full variable domain (outside the CDR3, taken from reference TRBV13 and TRBJ1-4): AAGVIQSPRHLIKEKRETATLKCYPIPRHDTVYWYQQGPGQDPQFLISFYEKMQSDKGSIPDRFSAQQFSDYHSELNMSSLELGDSALYFCASSSSGRPWEKLFFGSGTQLSVL.

V usage is TRBV24-1 and J usage is TRBJ2-1, with 7 bases lining up with TRBD2. This CDR3 has 16 residues. From germline, CDR1 is KGHDR and CDR2 SFDVKD. V lost 5 bases, J lost 4 bases, and 10 bases stayed unmatched. CDR3 sequence: CATSGSRGRRYNEQFF. The CDR3, as DNA: TGTGCCACCAGTGGGTCGCGGGGGAGGAGATACAATGAGCAGTTCTTC.

This chain links TRBV9 with TRBJ2-3; 8 nucleotides agree with TRBD2. Germline V lookup: CDR1 SGDLS, CDR2 YYNGEE. This CDR3 is built from 17 residues. V trimming: 0 bases; J trimming: 0 bases; junction bases outside the gene matches: 6. DNA of the CDR3: TGTGCCAGCAGCGTAGGGGTTAGCGGGACTAGCACAGATACGCAGTATTTT. Its translation is CASSVGVSGTSTDTQYF.

This clone has a single count. The V gene is TRBV30, the J gene TRBJ1-2; a weak D match, TRBD1 (5 bases). CDR3 length: 15 residues. Germline-derived CDR1 and CDR2 are GTSNPN and SVGIG (reference sequence). The V end lost 3 bases, the J end lost 4 bases, and 18 bases lay between the germline ends. The CDR3 bases are TGTGCCTGGAGAATAGACAAGAGGGGCAGCTATGGCTACACCTTC. Translated: CAWRIDKRGSYGYTF.

The chain employs TRBV11-2 and TRBJ1-3, with a possible D match to TRBD1 (5 bases). Germline V gives CDR1 SGHAT, CDR2 FQNNGV. CDR3 length: 14 amino acids. Deletions cut 5 bases from V and 1 base from J, with 9 bases between. CDR3: CASSQDSSGNTIYF. Here the CDR3 DNA reads TGTGCCAGCAGCCAAGACAGTTCTGGAAACACCATATATTTT.

The chain is built from TRBV7-3 and TRBJ2-1; a possible D gene is TRBD1 (5 bases). CDR3 length: 14 residues. V was shortened by 5 bases and J by 6 bases, with 14 bases between the two germline ends. The V gene's germline CDR1 is SGHTA and CDR2 FQGTGA. In DNA, the CDR3 is TGTGCCAGCAGCAACAAGACAGATAGCAATGAGCAGTTCTTC. Translation gives CASSNKTDSNEQFF. The variable domain in full, with the rest retrieved from reference TRBV7-3 and TRBJ2-1, is GAGVSQTPSNKVTEKGKYVELRCDPISGHTALYWYRQSLGQGPEFLIYFQGTGAADDSGLPNDRFFAVRPEGSVSTLKIQRTERGDSAVYLCASSNKTDSNEQFFGPGTRLTVL.

This rearrangement joins TRBV29-1 to TRBJ2-1; D is possibly TRBD1 or TRBD2 (6 bases each). This CDR3 has 14 amino acids. Germline values: CDR1 SQVTM, CDR2 ANQGSEA. The V end was cut by 7 bases, the J end by 4 bases, with 17 bases between. CDR3: CSGVRGVVYNEQFF. As DNA, the CDR3 is TGCAGCGGTGTAAGGGGGGTGGTTTACAATGAGCAGTTCTTC.

The chain has TRBV30 and TRBJ1-2, with 8 nucleotides matching TRBD1. Germline values: CDR1 GTSNPN, CDR2 SVGIG (reference sequence). J lost 4 bases, V lost 1 base, and 2 bases had no gene match. This CDR3 comprises 13 residues. CDR3 in DNA: TGTGCCTGGAGTGGGACAGGGCTCTATGGCTACACCTTC. This translates into CAWSGTGLYGYTF.

The genes are TRBV28 and TRBJ1-2; the D gene is possibly TRBD1 (6 bases). V shed 4 bases and J shed 4 bases, with 16 bases lying between them. The length of the CDR3 is 15 residues. Germline CDR1 is MDHEN and CDR2 is SYDVKM. CDR3 coding DNA: TGTGCCAGCAGTTGGGGACACAGTCCTTCCTATGGCTACACCTTC. Its translation is CASSWGHSPSYGYTF.

This chain links TRBV2 with TRBJ2-1; TRBD2 might be the D (6 bases). Germline CDR1 reads SNHLY; CDR2 reads FYNNEI. V was cut by 6 bases and J by 5 bases, with 11 bases left in between. CDR3 size: 13 residues. The CDR3 region is CASRSGGNNEQFF. In DNA form, the CDR3 reads TGTGCCAGCAGGTCCGGAGGGAACAATGAGCAGTTCTTC.

This chain links TRBV19 with TRBJ1-4; the match to TRBD1 covers 8 bases. Per germline, CDR1 LNHDA and CDR2 SQIVND (reference sequence). The CDR3 loop spans 15 amino acids. Unmatched junction bases numbered 9, after V lost 4 bases and J lost 8 bases. The CDR3 nucleotides read TGTGCCAGTAGTAAGATCGGGACAGGATCCGAAAAACTGTTTTTT. The encoded protein is CASSKIGTGSEKLFF.

This clone has a single count. The V and J genes are TRBV29-1 and TRBJ1-1; D may be TRBD1 (5 bases). The CDR3 spans 13 residues. Germline V gene lookup returns CDR1 SQVTM and CDR2 ANQGSEA. V lost 3 bases and J 0 bases, leaving 8 bases between the germline ends. The CDR3 region is CSVDRAMNTEAFF. The CDR3, as DNA: TGCAGCGTTGACAGGGCCATGAACACTGAAGCTTTCTTT.

The genes are TRBV5-4 and TRBJ2-5; 8 positions match TRBD2. V lost 2 bases to trimming and J lost 1 base; unmatched junction nucleotides: 10. Germline CDR1 and CDR2: SGHNT and YYREEE (reference sequence). The CDR3 has 17 residues. DNA for the CDR3: TGTGCCAGCAGCTTCAGCGGGGGAAGCATAGTCCAAGAGACCCAGTACTTC. This sequence encodes CASSFSGGSIVQETQYF.

The rearrangement uses TRBV30 and TRBJ1-2; 8 bases agree with TRBD1. J was trimmed by 7 bases and V by 1 base; bases with no gene match: 5. This CDR3 spans 13 amino acids. Per germline, CDR1 GTSNPN and CDR2 SVGIG (reference sequence). In nucleotides, the CDR3 is TGTGCCTGGAGTGGAGGACAGGGTCTTGGCTACACCTTC. Translation gives CAWSGGQGLGYTF. The full variable domain, completed using reference TRBV30 and TRBJ1-2, is SQTIHQWPATLVQPVGSPLSLECTVEGTSNPNLYWYRQAAGRGLQLLFYSVGIGQISSEVPQNLSASRPQDRQFILSSKKLLLSDSGFYLCAWSGGQGLGYTFGSGTRLTVV.

The chain combines TRBV10-1 with TRBJ1-1; tentatively, D is TRBD1 (5 bases). The length of the CDR3 is 13 residues. The germline V gene encodes CDR1 WNHNN and CDR2 SYGVQD (reference sequence). V lost 8 bases and J 7 bases, leaving 17 bases between the germline ends. CDR3 sequence (DNA): TGCGCCAGCTCCAGCCGGGGGGAGAGTGAAGCTTTCTTT. This codes for CASSSRGESEAFF.

Concerning this clone: This sample includes further DNA sequences coding for the same CDR3. The CDR3 loop is CASSLGGATNEKLFF. The CDR3 DNA reads TGTGCCAGCAGTTTAGGGGGTGCAACTAATGAAAAACTGTTTTTT. The chain couples TRBV28 to TRBJ1-4, with a possible D match to TRBD1 (5 bases). The germline V gene encodes CDR1 MDHEN and CDR2 SYDVKM. CDR3 size: 15 residues. Between the trimmed V and J ends, which lost 2 bases and 0 bases, there was a span of 7 bases.

Turning to this clone: Other DNA sequences in the same sample also yield this CDR3. The rearrangement joins TRBV5-1 to TRBJ2-5; D gene ambiguous. This CDR3 has 11 amino acids. Germline CDR1 and CDR2: SGHRS and YFSETQ. The germline V and J ends were trimmed by 0 bases and 3 bases, with 0 bases remaining between them. For the CDR3, the DNA is TGCGCCAGCAGCTTGGAAGAGACCCAGTACTTC. This gives the protein CASSLEETQYF.

V usage is TRBV6-1 and J usage is TRBJ1-2; unclear D gene. The CDR3 totals 11 residues. The germline CDR1 and CDR2 sequences are MNHNS and SASEGT. Trimming removed 5 bases at V and 8 bases at J, with 9 bases between. The CDR3 nucleotides are TGTGCCAGCAGTATTCCGGAGGGCTACACCTTC. Translation gives CASSIPEGYTF.

The gene calls are TRBV27 and TRBJ2-3, with 10 positions matching TRBD2. Germline V gene data show CDR1 as MNHEY and CDR2 as SMNVEV (reference sequence). The CDR3 runs to 15 residues. With V trimmed by 7 bases and J by 8 bases, 12 bases remained unmatched. CDR3 DNA: TGTGCCAGCATTCCCTCGGGACTAGCGCTATCTACGCAGTATTTT. Translation gives CASIPSGLALSTQYF.

The chain recombines TRBV9 with TRBJ2-3; 7 bases fit TRBD1. Germline-derived CDR1 and CDR2 are SGDLS and YYNGEE. With V trimmed by 6 bases and J by 4 bases, 17 bases remained unmatched. The length of the CDR3 is 17 residues. The CDR3 DNA reads as TGTGCCAGCAACGCCAGGCTGACAGGGTCGGTGTCAGATACGCAGTATTTT. This translates into CASNARLTGSVSDTQYF.